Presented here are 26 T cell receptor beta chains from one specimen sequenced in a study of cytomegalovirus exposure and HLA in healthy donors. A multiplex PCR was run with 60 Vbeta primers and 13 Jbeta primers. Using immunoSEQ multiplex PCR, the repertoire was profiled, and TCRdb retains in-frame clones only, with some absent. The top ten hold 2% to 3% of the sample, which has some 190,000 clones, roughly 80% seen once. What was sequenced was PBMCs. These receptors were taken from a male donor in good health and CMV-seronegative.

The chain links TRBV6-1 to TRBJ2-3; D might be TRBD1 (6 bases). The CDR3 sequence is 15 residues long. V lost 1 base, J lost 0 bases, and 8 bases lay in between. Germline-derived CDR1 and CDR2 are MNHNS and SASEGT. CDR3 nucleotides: TGTGCCAGCAGTGAAGACAGGGTTAGCACAGATACGCAGTATTTT. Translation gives CASSEDRVSTDTQYF.

In DNA, the CDR3 is TGTGCCAGCAGCTTGGTGTTAGCGGGAGCAAAAGAGCAGTACTTC. Translation: CASSLVLAGAKEQYF. The gene calls are TRBV5-4 and TRBJ2-7; TRBD2 agrees at 9 bases. The V gene end was trimmed by 0 bases and the J gene end by 7 bases; junction bases not matched to a gene: 8. CDR3 size: 15 residues. Germline V gene lookup returns CDR1 SGHNT and CDR2 YYREEE (reference sequence).

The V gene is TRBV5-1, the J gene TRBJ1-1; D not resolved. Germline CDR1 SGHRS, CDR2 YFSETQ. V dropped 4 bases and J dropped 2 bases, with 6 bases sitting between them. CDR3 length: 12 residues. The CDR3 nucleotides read TGCGCCAGCAGCGCACTTAACACTGAAGCTTTCTTT. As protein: CASSALNTEAFF.

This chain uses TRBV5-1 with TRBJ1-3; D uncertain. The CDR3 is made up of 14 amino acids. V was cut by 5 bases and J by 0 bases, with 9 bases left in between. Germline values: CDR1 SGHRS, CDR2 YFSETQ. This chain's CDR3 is CASRQTNSGNTIYF. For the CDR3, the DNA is TGCGCCAGCAGACAGACAAACTCTGGAAACACCATATATTTT.

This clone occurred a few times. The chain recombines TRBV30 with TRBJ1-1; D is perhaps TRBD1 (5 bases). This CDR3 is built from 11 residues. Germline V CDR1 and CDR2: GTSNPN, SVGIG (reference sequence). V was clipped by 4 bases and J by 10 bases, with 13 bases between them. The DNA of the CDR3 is TGTGCCTGGACGGTGGGGCGCGCAGCTTTCTTT. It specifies CAWTVGRAAFF.

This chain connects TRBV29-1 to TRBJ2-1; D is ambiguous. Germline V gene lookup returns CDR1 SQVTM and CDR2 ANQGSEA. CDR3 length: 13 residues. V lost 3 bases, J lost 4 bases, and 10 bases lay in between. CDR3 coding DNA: TGCAGCGTTGACAGGATAATGTACAATGAGCAGTTCTTC. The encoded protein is CSVDRIMYNEQFF.

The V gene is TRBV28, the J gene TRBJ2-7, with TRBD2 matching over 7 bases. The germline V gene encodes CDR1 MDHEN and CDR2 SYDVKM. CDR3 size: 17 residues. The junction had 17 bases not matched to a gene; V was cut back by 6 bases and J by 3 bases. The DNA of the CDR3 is TGTGCCAGCAGCCCCAACCGGGGGGTTTCGTCCGGCTACGAGCAGTACTTC. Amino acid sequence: CASSPNRGVSSGYEQYF.

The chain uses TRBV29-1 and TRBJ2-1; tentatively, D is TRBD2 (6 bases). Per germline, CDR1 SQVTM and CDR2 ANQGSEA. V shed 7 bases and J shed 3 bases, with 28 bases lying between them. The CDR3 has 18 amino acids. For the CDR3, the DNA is TGCAGCGGGAGCGGGCCAAGGTCGAGAGGAGATGACTACAATGAGCAGTTCTTC. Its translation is CSGSGPRSRGDDYNEQFF.

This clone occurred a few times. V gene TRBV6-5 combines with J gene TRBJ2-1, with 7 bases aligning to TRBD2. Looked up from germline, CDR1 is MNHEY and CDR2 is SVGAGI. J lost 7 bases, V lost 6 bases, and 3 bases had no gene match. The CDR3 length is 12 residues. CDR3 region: CASSRSGNEQFF. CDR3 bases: TGTGCCAGCAGCCGTAGCGGGAATGAGCAGTTCTTC.

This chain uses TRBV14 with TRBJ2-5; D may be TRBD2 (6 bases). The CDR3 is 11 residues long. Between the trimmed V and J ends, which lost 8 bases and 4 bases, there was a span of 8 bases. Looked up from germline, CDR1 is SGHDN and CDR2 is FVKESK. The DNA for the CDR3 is TGTGCCAGCGGAGCGGGAGAGACCCAGTACTTC. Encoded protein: CASGAGETQYF.

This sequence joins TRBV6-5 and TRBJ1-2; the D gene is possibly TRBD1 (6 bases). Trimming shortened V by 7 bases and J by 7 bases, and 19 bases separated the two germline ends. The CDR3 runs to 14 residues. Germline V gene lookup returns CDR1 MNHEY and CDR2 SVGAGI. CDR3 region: CASNPRHFRGGYTF. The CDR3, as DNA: TGTGCCAGCAATCCTAGACATTTCAGGGGTGGCTACACCTTC.

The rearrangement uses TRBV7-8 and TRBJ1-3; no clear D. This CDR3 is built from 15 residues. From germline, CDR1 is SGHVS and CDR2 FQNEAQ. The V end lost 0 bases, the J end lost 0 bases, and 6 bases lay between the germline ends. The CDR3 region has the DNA TGTGCCAGCAGCTTAGCGGCTCACTCTGGAAACACCATATATTTT. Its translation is CASSLAAHSGNTIYF. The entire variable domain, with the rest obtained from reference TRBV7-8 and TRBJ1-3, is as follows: GAGVSQSPRYKVAKRGQDVALRCDPISGHVSLFWYQQALGQGPEFLTYFQNEAQLDKSGLPSDRFFAERPEGSVSTLKIQRTQQEDSAVYLCASSLAAHSGNTIYFGEGSWLTVV.

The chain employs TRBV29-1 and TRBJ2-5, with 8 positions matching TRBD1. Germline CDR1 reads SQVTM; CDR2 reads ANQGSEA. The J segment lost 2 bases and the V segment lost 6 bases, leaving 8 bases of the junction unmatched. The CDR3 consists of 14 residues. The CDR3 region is CSVGTGNTQETQYF. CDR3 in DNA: TGCAGCGTGGGGACAGGTAATACTCAAGAGACCCAGTACTTC.

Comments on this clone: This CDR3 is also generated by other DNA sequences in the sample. Here the CDR3 reads CASSLGLAGLQETQYF. The CDR3 coding sequence is TGCGCCAGCAGCTTGGGACTAGCGGGATTACAAGAGACCCAGTACTTC. V usage is TRBV5-1 and J usage is TRBJ2-5, with TRBD2 matching over 11 bases. Germline CDR1 SGHRS, CDR2 YFSETQ. This CDR3 has 16 amino acids. With 0 bases clipped from V and 2 bases from J, the junction kept 3 bases outside the gene matches.

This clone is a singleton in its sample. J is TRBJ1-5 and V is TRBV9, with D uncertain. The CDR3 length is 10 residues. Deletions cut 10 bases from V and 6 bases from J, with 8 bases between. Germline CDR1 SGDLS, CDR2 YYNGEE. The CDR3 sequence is CARVGQPQHF. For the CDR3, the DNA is TGTGCCCGGGTCGGTCAGCCCCAGCATTTT.

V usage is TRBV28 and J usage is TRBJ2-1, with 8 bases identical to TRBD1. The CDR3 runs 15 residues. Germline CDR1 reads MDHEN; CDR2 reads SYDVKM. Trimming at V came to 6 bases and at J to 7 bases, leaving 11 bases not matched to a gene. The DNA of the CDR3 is TGTGCCAGCAGGACCGGTGGACAGGGTACGAATGAGCAGTTCTTC. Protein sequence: CASRTGGQGTNEQFF. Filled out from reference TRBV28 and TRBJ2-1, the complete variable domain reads DVKVTQSSRYLVKRTGEKVFLECVQDMDHENMFWYRQDPGLGLRLIYFSYDVKMKEKGDIPEGYSVSREKKERFSLILESASTNQTSMYLCASRTGGQGTNEQFFGPGTRLTVL.

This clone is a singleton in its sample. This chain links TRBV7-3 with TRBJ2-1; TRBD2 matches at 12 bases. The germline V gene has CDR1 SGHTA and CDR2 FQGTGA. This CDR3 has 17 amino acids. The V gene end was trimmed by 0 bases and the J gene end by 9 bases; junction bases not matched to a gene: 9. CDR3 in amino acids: CASSLTGLAGGRGEQFF. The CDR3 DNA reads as TGTGCCAGCAGCTTAACAGGCCTAGCGGGGGGGCGAGGTGAGCAGTTCTTC. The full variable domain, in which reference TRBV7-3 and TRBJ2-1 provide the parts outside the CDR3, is GAGVSQTPSNKVTEKGKYVELRCDPISGHTALYWYRQSLGQGPEFLIYFQGTGAADDSGLPNDRFFAVRPEGSVSTLKIQRTERGDSAVYLCASSLTGLAGGRGEQFFGPGTRLTVL.

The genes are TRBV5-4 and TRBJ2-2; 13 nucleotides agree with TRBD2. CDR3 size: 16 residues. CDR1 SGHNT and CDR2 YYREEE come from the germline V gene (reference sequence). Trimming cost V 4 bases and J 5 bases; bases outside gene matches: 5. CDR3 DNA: TGTGCCAGCAGCCCCGGGACTAGCGGGATTACCGGGGAGCTGTTTTTT. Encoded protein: CASSPGTSGITGELFF.

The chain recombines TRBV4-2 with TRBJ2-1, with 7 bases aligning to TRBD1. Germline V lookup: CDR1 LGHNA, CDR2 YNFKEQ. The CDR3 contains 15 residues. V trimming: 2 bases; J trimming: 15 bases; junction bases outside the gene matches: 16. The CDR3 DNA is TGTGCCAGCAGCCAATCAGGGGGTCTAGGGCACTCGTCGTTCTTC. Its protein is CASSQSGGLGHSSFF.

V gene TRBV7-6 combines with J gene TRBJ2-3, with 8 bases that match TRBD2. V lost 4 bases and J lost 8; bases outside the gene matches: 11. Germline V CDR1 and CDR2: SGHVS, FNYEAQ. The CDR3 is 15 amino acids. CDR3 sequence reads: CASSSLRTSQATQYF. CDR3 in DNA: TGTGCCAGCAGCTCTCTAAGGACTAGCCAGGCTACGCAGTATTTT. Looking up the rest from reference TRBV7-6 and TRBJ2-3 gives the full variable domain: GAGVSQSPRYKVTKRGQDVALRCDPISGHVSLYWYRQALGQGPEFLTYFNYEAQQDKSGLPNDRFSAERPEGSISTLTIQRTEQRDSAMYRCASSSLRTSQATQYFGPGTRLTVL.

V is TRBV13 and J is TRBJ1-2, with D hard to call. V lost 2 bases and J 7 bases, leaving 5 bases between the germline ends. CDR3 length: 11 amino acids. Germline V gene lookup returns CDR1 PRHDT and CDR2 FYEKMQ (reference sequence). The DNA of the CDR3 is TGTGCCAGCAGCTTACAGATTGGCTACACCTTC. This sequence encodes CASSLQIGYTF.

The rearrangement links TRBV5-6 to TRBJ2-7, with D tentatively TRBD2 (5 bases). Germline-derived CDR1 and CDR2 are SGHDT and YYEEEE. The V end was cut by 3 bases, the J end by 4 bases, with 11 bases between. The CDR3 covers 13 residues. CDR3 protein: CASSWGVTYEQYF. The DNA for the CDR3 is TGTGCCAGCAGCTGGGGAGTCACGTACGAGCAGTACTTC.

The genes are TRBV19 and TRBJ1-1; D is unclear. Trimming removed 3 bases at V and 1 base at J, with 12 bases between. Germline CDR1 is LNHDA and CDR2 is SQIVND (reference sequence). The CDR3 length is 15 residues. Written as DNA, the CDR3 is TGTGCCAGTAGTATGGTAGAGCTAAGGAACACTGAAGCTTTCTTT. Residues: CASSMVELRNTEAFF. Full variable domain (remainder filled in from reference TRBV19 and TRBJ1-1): DGGITQSPKYLFRKEGQNVTLSCEQNLNHDAMYWYRQDPGQGLRLIYYSQIVNDFQKGDIAEGYSVSREKKESFPLTVTSAQKNPTAFYLCASSMVELRNTEAFFGQGTRLTVV.

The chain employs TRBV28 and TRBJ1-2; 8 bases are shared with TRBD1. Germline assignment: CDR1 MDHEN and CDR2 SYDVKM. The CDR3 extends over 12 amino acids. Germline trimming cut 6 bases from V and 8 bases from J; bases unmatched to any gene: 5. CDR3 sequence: CASRTGDLGYTF. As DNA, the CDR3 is TGTGCCAGCAGGACAGGGGATTTGGGCTACACCTTC.

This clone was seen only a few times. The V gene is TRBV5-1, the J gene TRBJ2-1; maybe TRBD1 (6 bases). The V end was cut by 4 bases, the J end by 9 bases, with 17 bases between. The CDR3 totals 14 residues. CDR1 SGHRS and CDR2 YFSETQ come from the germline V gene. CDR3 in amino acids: CASSVQGDTSEQFF. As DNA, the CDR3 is TGCGCCAGCAGCGTACAGGGTGACACGAGTGAGCAGTTCTTC.

For the CDR3, the DNA is TGTGCCAGCAGCCCCGGGTCCCAAGAGACCCAGTACTTC. Translation gives CASSPGSQETQYF. The V call is TRBV7-3, the J call TRBJ2-5; D is uncertain. CDR1 SGHTA and CDR2 FQGTGA come from the germline V gene. This CDR3 has 13 amino acids. Trimming stripped 5 bases from V and 1 base from J, with 8 bases between.